This T cell receptor (beta chain) is from a study of vaccination and CD4 T cells after COVID-19. Turning to the study itself: Post-diagnosis, post-COVID samples were collected after a median approximately 100 days, ranging 35 to 161. Overlapping peptides of the spike proteins of SARS-CoV-2, HCoV-NL63, HCoV-OC43 and HCoV-229E were used for cell stimulation. Researchers treated control cultures with a CEFX pool, an HIV-1 Nef pool, or no peptide. Study-level findings and limits: The rise in median SARS-CoV-2-reactive clonotypes, from about 20 to 38, was not significant.

Points on this clonotype: The antigen remains undetermined.

CDR1 and CDR2 from the germline V gene are SSHAT and FNYEAQ (reference sequence). The CDR3 totals 15 residues. V gave up 5 bases and J gave up 5 bases; unmatched junction bases: 7. As to treatment: roughly 10-day PBMC culture with coronavirus spike peptide pools or control peptides (ViraFEST assay). Cultured CD4+ T cells had their DNA profiled by the Oncomine TCR Beta short-read assay. Via MiXCR, TCRdb re-called the PCR reads, giving one row per CDR3 protein. Among 20,000 to 25,000 distinct CDR3 sequences listed, around 49% were seen once. The source of this sequence is a human donor who had recovered from COVID-19. What was sequenced was CD4+ T cells from blood, cultured in vitro. V is TRBV7-7 and J is TRBJ2-1; 9 bases fit TRBD1. CDR3 protein: CASSLGQGRHNEQFF. In DNA form, the CDR3 reads TGTGCCAGCAGCCTCGGACAGGGGAGGCACAATGAGCAGTTCTTC.